This TCR beta chain was retrieved from a study of control samples from healthy donors and cancer patients. The protocol was immunoSEQ multiplex PCR, while the TCRdb copy is restricted to in-frame clones and leaves out a portion. The table lists fewer than 200,000 clones, 93% of them singletons. CDR1 MNHEY and CDR2 SVGAGI come from the germline V gene. The CDR3 spans 15 residues. V was pared by 1 base and J by 4 bases, with 13 bases between. The clonotype was recovered from a woman aged 55-69 years in good health. Sequenced input: blood. The chain has TRBV6-5 and TRBJ1-1; possibly TRBD1 for D (5 bases). For the CDR3, the DNA is TGTGCCAGCAGTTACTACGGGACGGGTAGCACTGAAGCTTTCTTT. The encoded protein is CASSYYGTGSTEAFF.